This TCR beta chain was identified in a study of control samples from healthy donors and cancer patients. Using immunoSEQ multiplex PCR, the repertoire was profiled, and TCRdb retains in-frame clones only, with some absent. The sample shows around 150,000 clones, under 90% of them seen only once. Trimming took off 2 bases at V and 2 bases at J, with 7 bases between the two ends. Germline values: CDR1 SGDLS, CDR2 YYNGEE. CDR3 length: 13 amino acids. Turning to this clone: This sample also contains other DNA sequences that code for the same CDR3.

The source is a man in his thirties or forties in good health. Sequencing was done on a sample of blood. J is TRBJ1-2 and V is TRBV9; D is possibly TRBD1 (5 bases). The CDR3 is CASSVAGNYGYTF. The CDR3, as DNA: TGTGCCAGCAGCGTCGCAGGGAACTATGGCTACACCTTC. Full variable domain (rest looked up from reference TRBV9 and TRBJ1-2): DSGVTQTPKHLITATGQRVTLRCSPRSGDLSVYWYQQSLDQGLQFLIQYYNGEERAKGNILERFSAQQFPDLHSELNLSSLELGDSALYFCASSVAGNYGYTFGSGTRLTVV.